This T cell receptor beta chain came from a study of technical replicates of blood from a handful of donors. The data were produced by immunoSEQ multiplex PCR, yet TCRdb's version contains in-frame clones alone and is incomplete. The sample has tens of thousands of clones, 90% to 95% seen once. The CDR3 loop spans 13 amino acids. Germline CDR1 reads PRHDT; CDR2 reads FYEKMQ (reference sequence). Deletions cut 4 bases from V and 2 bases from J, with 7 bases between. This rearrangement joins TRBV13 to TRBJ2-3; no reliable D call. The sequenced material came from T cells isolated from PBMCs. This clonotype was obtained from a human donor in good health. CDR3 loop: CASSSRATDTQYF. Here the CDR3 DNA reads TGTGCCAGCAGCTCAAGAGCCACAGATACGCAGTATTTT.